Shown below are 15 T cell receptor beta chains from a single sample sequenced in a study of blood T cells in healthy people across ages. The authors ran a second PCR of 7 to 11 cycles using a sample-barcoded 5' primer and a J-beta primer mix. TCRdb called the 5' RACE reads again in MiXCR, with one record for every CDR3 protein. This sample carries 650,000 to 1,000,000 distinct CDR3 sequences, 36% of them seen once, and the ten largest clones take approximately 13%. Material: blood. The receptor source for this set is a man aged 18 to 35 in good health.

This clonotype appeared a few times. This chain connects TRBV10-3 to TRBJ1-1; possibly TRBD1 for D (5 bases). The CDR3 length is 14 residues. V was cut by 7 bases and J by 2 bases, with 14 bases left in between. Germline V gene data show CDR1 as ENHRY and CDR2 as SYGVKD. The CDR3 bases are TGTGCCATCACCACCGGACAAACTAACACTGAAGCTTTCTTT. It specifies CAITTGQTNTEAFF.

The chain joins TRBV12-3 or TRBV12-4 to TRBJ1-5; a possible D gene is TRBD1 (5 bases). The V end lost 0 bases, the J end lost 6 bases, and 9 bases lay between the germline ends. This CDR3 has 14 residues. The CDR3 nucleotides are TGTGCCAGCAGTTTAGCGGGGACGGCTCAGCCCCAGCATTTT. It translates to CASSLAGTAQPQHF.

In this sample, this clonotype turned up a few times. This rearrangement joins TRBV20-1 to TRBJ1-5; no reliable D call. CDR1 is DFQATT and CDR2 is SNEGSKA in the germline V gene (reference sequence). With 6 bases removed from V and 3 bases from J, the gap between germline ends came to 21 bases. The CDR3 covers 16 residues. The CDR3 here is CSATTGSWVPNQPQHF. In DNA form, the CDR3 reads TGCAGTGCAACGACGGGGAGTTGGGTCCCCAATCAGCCCCAGCATTTT.

This chain uses TRBV18 with TRBJ1-1; no firm D call. Germline V CDR1 and CDR2: KGHSH, LQKENI. The length of the CDR3 is 15 residues. The V end lost 3 bases, the J end lost 1 base, and 12 bases lay between the germline ends. DNA of the CDR3: TGTGCCAGCTCACCCGCCCGAGGGAGGAACACTGAAGCTTTCTTT. Translated, it gives CASSPARGRNTEAFF.

The rearrangement uses TRBV5-1 and TRBJ2-1; D is ambiguous. The J call may not be correct, given that the DNA end is closer to TRBJ2-7. Per the germline V gene, CDR1 is SGHRS and CDR2 is YFSETQ. The CDR3 totals 14 residues. This CDR3 is CASSLSTTYNEQYF. CDR3 sequence (DNA): TGCGCCAGCAGCTTGAGCACAACCTACAATGAGCAGTACTTC.

This clonotype showed up just a few times. This chain connects TRBV20-1 to TRBJ2-1; D might be TRBD1 (7 bases). Deletions cut 6 bases from V and 7 bases from J, with 19 bases between. The CDR3 runs to 14 residues. Germline-derived CDR1 and CDR2 are DFQATT and SNEGSKA (reference sequence). The CDR3 protein is CSATRGEMGNEQFF. DNA of the CDR3: TGCAGTGCCACCAGGGGGGAGATGGGTAATGAGCAGTTCTTC.

The chain combines TRBV15 with TRBJ2-3; D not certain. V was trimmed by 1 base and J by 0 bases, leaving 11 bases between them. This CDR3 is built from 16 residues. Per the germline V gene, CDR1 is LNHNV and CDR2 is YYDKDF (reference sequence). In DNA, the CDR3 is TGTGCCACCAGCAGAGCTCGTCAGCCTAGCACAGATACGCAGTATTTT. Its translation is CATSRARQPSTDTQYF.

This clonotype was seen only a few times. The chain employs TRBV19 and TRBJ2-5; D is unclear. V lost 3 bases and J lost 1, with 18 bases in between. CDR1 is LNHDA and CDR2 is SQIVND in the germline V gene (reference sequence). This CDR3 is 17 amino acids long. Written as DNA, the CDR3 is TGTGCCAGTAGTATCCGGGCCCAATTTGGCGCCCAAGAGACCCAGTACTTC. Protein sequence: CASSIRAQFGAQETQYF.

J is TRBJ2-5 and V is TRBV5-1; D gene uncertain. The germline V gene has CDR1 SGHRS and CDR2 YFSETQ. Trimming took off 2 bases at V and 1 base at J, with 9 bases between the two ends. The CDR3 is made up of 14 amino acids. This CDR3 reads CASSFGSSQETQYF. The CDR3 DNA follows: TGCGCCAGCAGCTTTGGCAGTTCCCAAGAGACCCAGTACTTC.

This clonotype was seen many times. The gene calls are TRBV5-5 and TRBJ1-5; possible D gene TRBD1, 6 bases. V was clipped by 0 bases and J by 3 bases, with 10 bases between them. There are 15 residues in the CDR3. Germline CDR1 is SGHKS and CDR2 is YYEKEE (reference sequence). This CDR3 reads CASSLGDRLNQPQHF. Here the CDR3 DNA reads TGTGCCAGCAGCTTGGGAGACAGGCTCAATCAGCCCCAGCATTTT.

This clonotype appeared many times. V usage is TRBV6-2 or TRBV6-3 and J usage is TRBJ2-6, with 8 bases matching TRBD1. V lost 6 bases, J lost 0 bases, and 13 bases stayed unmatched. Germline CDR1 MNHEY, CDR2 SVGEGT. The CDR3 runs 19 residues. The CDR3 here is CASRNRTGTMSSGANVLTF. CDR3 bases: TGTGCCAGCAGGAATCGGACAGGGACAATGAGCTCTGGGGCCAACGTCCTGACTTTC.

This clonotype was recorded a few times. The V gene is TRBV12-3 or TRBV12-4, the J gene TRBJ1-6; the D is unclear. CDR3 length: 14 residues. Trimming shortened V by 1 base and J by 6 bases, and 7 bases separated the two germline ends. The CDR3 DNA sequence: TGTGCCAGCAGTTTAGGAGCCGGTAATTCACCCCTCCACTTT. Protein sequence: CASSLGAGNSPLHF.

This chain connects TRBV5-8 to TRBJ1-5; D perhaps matches TRBD1 (6 bases). V shed 4 bases and J shed 0 bases, with 11 bases lying between them. The CDR3 covers 15 residues. Germline loops: CDR1 SGHTS, CDR2 YDEGEE. CDR3 DNA: TGTGCCAGCAGCGTGACAGGCTATAGCAATCAGCCCCAGCATTTT. It encodes CASSVTGYSNQPQHF. Filled out from reference TRBV5-8 and TRBJ1-5, the complete variable domain reads EAGVTQSPTHLIKTRGQQATLRCSPISGHTSVYWYQQALGLGLQFLLWYDEGEERNRGNFPPRFSGRQFPNYSSELNVNALELEDSALYLCASSVTGYSNQPQHFGDGTRLSIL.

The V gene is TRBV24-1, the J gene TRBJ2-5; D is uncertain. CDR1 is KGHDR and CDR2 is SFDVKD in the germline V gene. CDR3 length: 13 residues. V lost 4 bases to trimming and J lost 11 bases, with 16 bases between them. The CDR3 spells CATSDATRPGQYF. The CDR3 nucleotides are TGTGCCACCAGTGACGCGACACGACCCGGGCAGTACTTC.

V is TRBV7-8 and J is TRBJ2-4; D perhaps matches TRBD1 (6 bases). The last part of the DNA fits TRBJ2-7 better; the J call may be wrong. Looked up from germline, CDR1 is SGHVS and CDR2 is FQNEAQ. CDR3 length: 15 residues. The CDR3: CASSLAHRASYEQYF. DNA of the CDR3: TGTGCCAGCAGCTTAGCCCACAGGGCTAGCTACGAGCAGTACTTC.